This paragraph reports one TCR beta chain. Its antigen remains unidentified. No qualities accompany the bases; no much larger clone lies one base away. The sample belongs to a study of control samples from healthy donors and cancer patients (dated by TCRdb to 2018 to 2021). The CDR1 and CDR2 encoded by the germline V gene (reference sequence) are SGHNT and YYREEE. The CDR3 sequence holds 17 residues, the cysteine and phenylalanine included. Kept here is only the CDR3 DNA, which spans 51 bases and is read in frame from base 1. At the junction V is shortened by 2 bases and J by 0 bases; bases outside the gene matches: 5. Library method: the immunoSEQ multiplex PCR assay. Sourced from immuneACCESS, this table was stored by TCRdb with only in-frame sequences that have V and J called. A share of the clones is absent; for the studies checked, an unresolved V gene accounts for under half, and the remainder has no known explanation. In this sample the table shows about 110,000 clones, just under 85% of which occur a single time. About 7% of the sample belongs to the ten largest clones.

The V and J segments used are TRBV5-4 and TRBJ1-1, and 12 bases in between align with TRBD1. The sequence was obtained from a man younger than 35 in good health. What was sequenced was blood. The nucleotide sequence reads as follows: TGTGCCAGCAGCTTTGCCGGGACAGGGGGCATGAACACTGAAGCTTTCTTT. Translated, this is CASSFAGTGGMNTEAFF.